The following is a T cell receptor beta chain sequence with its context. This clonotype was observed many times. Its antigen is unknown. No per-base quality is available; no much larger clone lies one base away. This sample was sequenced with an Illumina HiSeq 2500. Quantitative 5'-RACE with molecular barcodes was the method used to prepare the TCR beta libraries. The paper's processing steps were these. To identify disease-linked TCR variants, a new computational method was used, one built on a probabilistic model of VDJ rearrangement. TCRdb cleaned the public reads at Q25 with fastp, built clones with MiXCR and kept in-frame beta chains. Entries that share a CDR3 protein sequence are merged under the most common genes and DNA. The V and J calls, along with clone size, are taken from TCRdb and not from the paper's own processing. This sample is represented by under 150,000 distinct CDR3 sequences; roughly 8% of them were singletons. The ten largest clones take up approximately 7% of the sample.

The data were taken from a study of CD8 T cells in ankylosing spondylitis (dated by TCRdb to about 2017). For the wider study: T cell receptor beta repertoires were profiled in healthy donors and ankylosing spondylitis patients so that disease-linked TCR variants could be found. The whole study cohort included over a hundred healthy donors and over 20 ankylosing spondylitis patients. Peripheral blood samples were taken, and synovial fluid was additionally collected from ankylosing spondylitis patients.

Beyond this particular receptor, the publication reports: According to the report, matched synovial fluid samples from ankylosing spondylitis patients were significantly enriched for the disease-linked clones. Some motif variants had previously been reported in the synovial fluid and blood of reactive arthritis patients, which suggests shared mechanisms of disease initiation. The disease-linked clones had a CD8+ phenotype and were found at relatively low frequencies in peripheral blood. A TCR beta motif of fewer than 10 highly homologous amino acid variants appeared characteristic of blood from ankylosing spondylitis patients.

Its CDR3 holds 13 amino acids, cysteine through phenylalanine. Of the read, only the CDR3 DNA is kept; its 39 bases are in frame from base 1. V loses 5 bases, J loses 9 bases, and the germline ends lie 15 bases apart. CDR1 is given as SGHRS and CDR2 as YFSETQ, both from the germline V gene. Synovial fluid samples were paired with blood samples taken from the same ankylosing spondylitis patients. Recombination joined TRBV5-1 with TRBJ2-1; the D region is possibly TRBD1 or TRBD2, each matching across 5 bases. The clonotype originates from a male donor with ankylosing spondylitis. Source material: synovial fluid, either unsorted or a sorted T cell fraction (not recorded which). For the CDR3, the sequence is CASRRDEGSEQFF. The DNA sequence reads TGCGCCAGCAGACGGGACGAAGGGAGTGAGCAGTTCTTC.